This T cell receptor beta chain was sequenced in a study of Graves' ophthalmopathy and Graves' hyperthyroidism. The CDR3 has 16 amino acids. With V trimmed by 4 bases and J by 0 bases, 10 bases remained unmatched. Germline-derived CDR1 and CDR2 are DFQATT and SNEGSKA (reference sequence). The authors amplified TCR beta CDR3 regions, and they did so from RNA transcripts for repertoire sequencing. An opening RT-PCR round employed HTBI primers and preceded a second-round multiplex PCR. TCRdb reanalysed the multiplex PCR reads using MiXCR and keeps one entry per CDR3 protein. The table includes about 550,000 distinct CDR3 sequences, about 35% detected once.

The sequenced material came from peripheral blood or thyroid tissue (not recorded which). The rearrangement joins TRBV20-1 to TRBJ2-5; 8 nucleotides line up with TRBD2. The sequence was collected from an adult man with Graves' hyperthyroidism. The CDR3 protein is CSATPRGGAYQETQYF. CDR3 nucleotides: TGCAGTGCTACCCCCCGGGGGGGGGCGTACCAAGAGACCCAGTACTTC.